Detailed here is one TCR beta chain. This clonotype was observed many times. There is no known antigen for this receptor. No base-level quality is on record; no much larger clone is a single base apart. This entry is derived from a study of early T cells in non-severe SARS-CoV-2 infection (dated by TCRdb to about 2021). For context, the study as a whole: TCR sequencing used bulk RNA from unsorted whole blood, so alpha and beta chains could not be paired. Broad study findings and their caveats: Matching against VDJdb was skewed toward anti-spike CD8 responses, likely underestimated virus-specific expansions, and missed private and CD4 specificities.

A case-control design nested within a healthcare worker cohort in London, UK, was used, with weekly nasopharyngeal swab PCR tests and blood sampling performed. Healthcare workers were enrolled in the week of the UK lockdown, from 23 to 31 March 2020, and were followed every week for up to about 16 weeks. V was cut back by 1 base and J by 8 bases, leaving a gap of 18 bases between them. From the germline V gene, CDR1 is SGHRS and CDR2 is YFSETQ. The CDR3, from cysteine to phenylalanine, totals 15 residues. The sequence is cut down to CDR3 DNA, 45 bases in frame from base 1. The library came from 5' RACE. The sequencing machine was a NextSeq 500. Unique molecular identifiers were attached to individual cDNA molecules in the TCR library protocol so that sequencing error and PCR bias could be corrected. Both TCR alpha and beta chains were sequenced, and tight co-correlation was observed between alpha and beta sequence abundances in each sample. The published analysis was carried out like this. Decombinator V4 was used to perform V gene, J gene and CDR3 annotation of TCR sequences. TCRs were defined as expanded if a significant change between any two time points was detected under a Poisson model with p below 0.0001. Abundances of TCRs were expressed as counts per million after normalisation to the total number of TCRs sequenced in each sample. MAIT TCRs were defined by TRAV1-2 paired with TRAJ12, TRAJ20 or TRAJ33, and iNKT TCRs by TRAV10 paired with TRAJ18. VDJdb, accessed on 1 November 2021, was searched for TCRs annotated for CMV, EBV and SARS-CoV-2, and TCRs annotated for more than one antigen were excluded. TCRdb reran the public reads through fastp at Q25 and MiXCR, keeping productive beta chains. Every CDR3 protein is listed once, alongside the most common genes and DNA of its rows. V and J calls and clone size were set by TCRdb, not the authors. The sample data list roughly 35,000 distinct CDR3 sequences, and roughly 5% of these were observed just once. The ten largest account for about 27% of the sample.

This receptor was obtained from an adult who was a healthcare worker with PCR-confirmed SARS-CoV-2 infection or an uninfected control (not recorded which). The chain joins TRBV5-1 to TRBJ1-2, and the D gene may be TRBD1, 6 bases matching. The sequencing sample was made of whole blood. The bases read TGCGCCAGCAGCTTGAACGTCGGACAGAGTACGGGCTACACCTTC. This translates into CASSLNVGQSTGYTF.